These 6 T cell receptor beta chains were sequenced from one sample in a study of blood T cell repertoires in COVID-19. Sequencing was performed with immunoSEQ multiplex PCR; in TCRdb, only in-frame clones are kept and a portion is missing. The sample lists approximately 190,000 clones; roughly 80% were seen once. The sequenced material came from peripheral blood. These TCRs come from a woman between 35 and 50 years old with acute or convalescent COVID-19.

The chain employs TRBV7-3 and TRBJ1-6; D gene unclear. The CDR3 is 14 residues long. Trimming shortened V by 5 bases and J by 10 bases, and 15 bases separated the two germline ends. Germline V gives CDR1 SGHTA, CDR2 FQGTGA. The CDR3 loop reads CASSAPGVGSPLHF. The CDR3 nucleotides read TGTGCCAGCAGCGCCCCCGGGGTGGGCTCACCCCTCCACTTT.

The chain is built from TRBV5-1 and TRBJ2-4, with TRBD2 as a possible D gene (6 bases). V was clipped by 3 bases and J by 0 bases, with 10 bases between them. CDR3 length: 15 residues. CDR1 is SGHRS and CDR2 is YFSETQ in the germline V gene. The CDR3 bases are TGCGCCAGCAGCTCGACTAGTCTAGCCAAAAACATTCAGTACTTC. Its protein product is CASSSTSLAKNIQYF.

The gene calls are TRBV28 and TRBJ1-2, with TRBD1 as a possible D gene (5 bases). V was cut by 7 bases and J by 7 bases, with 22 bases left in between. Germline V lookup: CDR1 MDHEN, CDR2 SYDVKM. CDR3 length equals 15 residues. Here the CDR3 reads CASTPTGGAGIGYTF. The CDR3 DNA reads TGTGCCAGCACCCCGACGGGTGGGGCAGGTATTGGCTACACCTTC.

This CDR3 reads CASSLGTRGFGTGELFF. CDR3 bases: TGTGCCAGCAGCTTAGGGACTAGAGGTTTCGGCACCGGGGAGCTGTTTTTT. V gene TRBV11-2 combines with J gene TRBJ2-2, with 7 bases identical to TRBD2. This CDR3 is built from 17 residues. J lost 4 bases, V lost 1 base, and 9 bases had no gene match. The germline V gene encodes CDR1 SGHAT and CDR2 FQNNGV.

The chain is built from TRBV28 and TRBJ2-3, with 10 bases fitting TRBD2. Germline V lookup: CDR1 MDHEN, CDR2 SYDVKM. Losses at the gene ends were 6 bases for V and 3 bases for J; bases not matched to a gene: 6. The CDR3 totals 15 residues. CDR3 DNA sequence: TGTGCCAGCAGGCAACTAGCGGGGTCGACAGATACGCAGTATTTT. Amino acid sequence: CASRQLAGSTDTQYF.

V is TRBV14 and J is TRBJ2-1, with 8 positions matching TRBD2. The CDR3 is made up of 14 amino acids. The V segment lost 5 bases and the J segment 6 bases; nucleotides outside the gene matches: 6. Germline CDR1 reads SGHDN; CDR2 reads FVKESK. For the CDR3, the DNA is TGTGCCAGCAGCGAGGGACTAGTGTTCAATGAGCAGTTCTTC. Protein sequence: CASSEGLVFNEQFF.